What follows are 5 T cell receptor beta chains derived from one specimen sequenced in a study of CD8 T cells in Susac syndrome. The RNA input was about 0.45 to 1 ug, and it was reverse transcribed with random hexamers. TCRdb processed the immunoSEQ multiplex PCR reads anew with MiXCR; each CDR3 protein has one entry. The repertoire has 150,000 to 200,000 distinct CDR3 sequences, 90% to 96% of them found once; the top ten carry approximately 0.09%. Material for sequencing was CD4+ T cells from PBMCs. These receptors all come from a human donor with multiple sclerosis.

The chain joins TRBV20-1 to TRBJ2-1, with D perhaps matching TRBD1 (6 bases). Deletions cut 0 bases from V and 0 bases from J, with 9 bases between. The CDR3 is made up of 15 amino acids. Germline V gene sequence: CDR1 DFQATT, CDR2 SNEGSKA (reference sequence). CDR3 nucleotides: TGCAGTGCTAGAGATAGCAGGGGCTCCTACAATGAGCAGTTCTTC. It encodes CSARDSRGSYNEQFF.

This clonotype turned up a few times. This chain connects TRBV7-9 to TRBJ2-7, with TRBD1 identical over 7 bases. The CDR3 runs to 12 residues. Germline CDR1 is SEHNR and CDR2 is FQNEAQ (reference sequence). Trimming removed 6 bases from V and 3 bases from J; junction bases left unmatched: 2. CDR3 DNA: TGTGCCAGCAGTTGGGACAGCTACGAGCAGTACTTC. This gives the protein CASSWDSYEQYF.

This rearrangement joins TRBV7-9 to TRBJ2-7; D not resolved. Trimming shortened V by 1 base and J by 3 bases, and 13 bases separated the two germline ends. The CDR3 has 15 amino acids. Germline V gives CDR1 SEHNR, CDR2 FQNEAQ (reference sequence). CDR3: CASSLVGREHYEQYF. The CDR3 DNA follows: TGTGCCAGCAGCTTAGTCGGCAGAGAGCACTACGAGCAGTACTTC.

This chain joins TRBV27 and TRBJ1-2; 8 positions agree with TRBD1. Germline CDR1 MNHEY, CDR2 SMNVEV (reference sequence). This CDR3 is 13 amino acids long. V gave up 3 bases and J gave up 12 bases; unmatched junction bases: 9. The CDR3 DNA sequence: TGTGCCAGCAGTTTGCAGGGGGCGGGTAGTCACACCTTC. The encoded protein is CASSLQGAGSHTF.

The chain employs TRBV3-1 and TRBJ2-1, with 8 bases identical to TRBD2. The germline V gene has CDR1 LGHDT and CDR2 YNNKEL (reference sequence). Trimming cost V 4 bases and J 6 bases; bases outside gene matches: 8. CDR3 size: 15 residues. The CDR3 DNA reads TGTGCCAGCAGCCGCGGGGGGCTATCGAGCAATGAGCAGTTCTTC. This encodes CASSRGGLSSNEQFF.